One and the same sample provided the 5 T cell receptor beta chains below, sequenced in a study of graft-versus-host responses after intestinal transplantation. The antigens these receptors bind are not known. Only in-frame clones appear in the TCRdb table, and some are missing; sequencing was by immunoSEQ multiplex PCR. The sample includes tens of thousands of clones, 90% to 95% seen only once; the top ten take approximately 0.5%. Sequenced here: unstimulated CD8+ T cells sorted from spleen or lymph node cells, sampled before intestinal transplant. The source of these receptors is a human donor who received an intestinal transplant.

The rearrangement joins TRBV14 to TRBJ2-3; 9 bases agree with TRBD1. J lost 5 bases, V lost 6 bases, and 9 bases had no gene match. The germline CDR1 and CDR2 sequences are SGHDN and FVKESK. This CDR3 contains 15 residues. The CDR3 sequence: CASRNTTGGRDTQYF. The CDR3 DNA follows: TGTGCCAGCAGAAACACGACAGGGGGAAGAGATACGCAGTATTTT.

This chain links TRBV5-6 with TRBJ2-7; TRBD1 matches at 10 bases. From germline, CDR1 is SGHDT and CDR2 YYEEEE. The CDR3 is 14 residues long. J gave up 5 bases and V 4 bases, and 6 bases lay outside the gene matches. The CDR3 nucleotides are TGTGCCAGCAGCCTGGGGACAGGGGTAGACGAGCAGTACTTC. The encoded protein is CASSLGTGVDEQYF.

The V and J genes are TRBV10-1 and TRBJ1-1, with 8 bases identical to TRBD1. The CDR3 totals 13 residues. J gave up 5 bases and V 8 bases, and 7 bases lay outside the gene matches. Germline V CDR1 and CDR2: WNHNN, SYGVQD (reference sequence). CDR3 residues: CASQTGVGTEAFF. CDR3 DNA: TGCGCCAGCCAGACAGGGGTAGGGACTGAAGCTTTCTTT.

The sample holds one count of this clone. The chain carries TRBV27 and TRBJ2-3, with D perhaps TRBD2 (5 bases). The CDR3 has 15 residues. The V gene's germline CDR1 is MNHEY and CDR2 SMNVEV (reference sequence). Trimming shortened V by 3 bases and J by 5 bases, and 15 bases separated the two germline ends. CDR3 sequence (DNA): TGTGCCAGCAGTTTGCGGACTCTCGTGAGAGATACGCAGTATTTT. Its translation is CASSLRTLVRDTQYF.

This chain connects TRBV4-1 to TRBJ2-2; 8 bases align to TRBD2. The germline CDR1 and CDR2 sequences are MGHRA and YSYEKL. The junction had 6 bases not matched to a gene; V was cut back by 0 bases and J by 3 bases. This CDR3 has 17 amino acids. The CDR3 loop reads CASSQDRAGGHTGELFF. CDR3 DNA sequence: TGCGCCAGCAGCCAAGATCGTGCGGGAGGACACACCGGGGAGCTGTTTTTT.